Below, 17 T cell receptor beta chains from the same sample are listed, as sequenced in a study of CD8+CD57+ T cells in acquired aplastic anemia. Genomic DNA, the template, was used for profiling of the TCR beta VDJ and CDR3. TCRdb itself ran the reads through MiXCR, one entry per CDR3 protein. The sample records some 200,000 distinct CDR3 sequences, under 55% being singletons. The authors sequenced patients whose flow cytometry had shown CD8+CD57+ cell expansion. Sequences were obtained from sorted CD4+, CD8+, or CD8+CD57+ T cells (not recorded which) from PBMCs. These receptors originate from a human donor with aplastic anemia.

This chain links TRBV5-1 with TRBJ1-3; maybe TRBD1 (5 bases). Germline assignment: CDR1 SGHRS and CDR2 YFSETQ. V was cut by 6 bases and J by 3 bases, with 16 bases left in between. This CDR3 has 15 amino acids. This CDR3 is CASTNPSGHGNTIYF. The CDR3 bases are TGCGCCAGCACCAACCCCTCAGGGCATGGAAACACCATATATTTT.

The chain joins TRBV6-5 to TRBJ1-5, with 7 bases fitting TRBD1. Germline values: CDR1 MNHEY, CDR2 SVGAGI. The CDR3 totals 15 residues. V gave up 3 bases and J gave up 1 base; unmatched junction bases: 3. DNA for the CDR3: TGTGCCAGCAGTTATGACAGGGCGAGCAATCAGCCCCAGCATTTT. This encodes CASSYDRASNQPQHF.

V is TRBV7-3 and J is TRBJ1-2; 7 bases fit TRBD1. The CDR3 extends over 15 amino acids. V was pared by 4 bases and J by 0 bases, with 5 bases of the junction left unmatched. Germline CDR1 is SGHTA and CDR2 is FQGTGA. The CDR3 sequence is CASSWRDSPNYGYTF. CDR3 in DNA: TGTGCCAGCAGCTGGCGGGACAGCCCTAACTATGGCTACACCTTC.

This clonotype was recorded many times. The rearrangement joins TRBV2 to TRBJ2-1, with no clear D. The CDR3 is made up of 13 amino acids. CDR1 SNHLY and CDR2 FYNNEI come from the germline V gene. V was cut by 5 bases and J by 6 bases, with 11 bases left in between. CDR3 in amino acids: CASSRSLGNEQFF. CDR3 DNA sequence: TGTGCCAGCAGTAGATCGCTAGGCAATGAGCAGTTCTTC.

This clonotype was detected ten times or more. The V gene is TRBV5-4, the J gene TRBJ2-7, with 10 bases fitting TRBD2. The CDR3 runs 14 residues. V shed 3 bases, J shed 7 bases, and the junction held 7 bases outside the gene matches. Germline V lookup: CDR1 SGHNT, CDR2 YYREEE (reference sequence). CDR3 sequence reads: CASSSGTSDNEQYF. CDR3 bases: TGTGCCAGCAGCTCCGGGACTAGCGATAATGAGCAGTACTTC.

This clonotype was counted once. The chain is built from TRBV5-6 and TRBJ1-6, with TRBD1 matching over 12 bases. The junction had 8 bases not matched to a gene; V was cut back by 3 bases and J by 7 bases. Germline values: CDR1 SGHDT, CDR2 YYEEEE. The CDR3 runs 17 residues. The CDR3 bases are TGTGCCAGCAGCTCGTCAGGGGACAGGGGGCGAAATTCACCCCTCCACTTT. Amino acid sequence: CASSSSGDRGRNSPLHF.

V gene TRBV20-1 combines with J gene TRBJ2-7; 12 bases line up with TRBD2. V lost 6 bases and J lost 7; bases outside the gene matches: 7. The CDR3 covers 13 residues. Germline-derived CDR1 and CDR2 are DFQATT and SNEGSKA (reference sequence). The CDR3 bases are TGCAGTGCGACTACTAGCGGGGGGTATGAGCAGTACTTC. It is translated as CSATTSGGYEQYF.

This clonotype showed up just a few times. This may be a read error, as it is one base from a much larger clone. The chain is built from TRBV5-1 and TRBJ2-5, with 12 bases fitting TRBD2. CDR3 length: 14 amino acids. CDR1 is SGHRS and CDR2 is YFSETQ in the germline V gene. CDR3 coding DNA: TGCGCCAGCAGCTTGGGACTAGCGGGAGAGACCCGGTACTTC. This codes for CASSLGLAGETRYF.

The table lists this clonotype with many counts. This chain connects TRBV11-2 to TRBJ2-1, with D hard to call. Germline CDR1 SGHAT, CDR2 FQNNGV. V shed 1 base and J shed 0 bases, with 7 bases lying between them. The CDR3 consists of 15 residues. The CDR3 sequence is CASSLGTSSYNEQFF. CDR3 DNA sequence: TGTGCCAGCAGCTTAGGCACGAGCTCCTACAATGAGCAGTTCTTC.

On this clonotype itself: Sequence at one end of the junction differs from germline and may be a read error. V is TRBV9 and J is TRBJ1-1; 9 bases fit TRBD1. This CDR3 region has 16 residues. From germline, CDR1 is SGDLS and CDR2 YYNGEE. The CDR3 loop is CASSVDRGTGRVWLSF. The DNA for the CDR3 is TGTGCCAGCAGCGTAGATAGGGGGACAGGGAGAGTCTGGCTTTCTTTT.

This chain joins TRBV15 and TRBJ2-5; D is tentatively TRBD1 or TRBD2 (5 bases each). Germline V gene sequence: CDR1 LNHNV, CDR2 YYDKDF (reference sequence). Trimming stripped 3 bases from V and 7 bases from J, with 12 bases between. The CDR3 runs 13 residues. The CDR3 nucleotides read TGTGCCACCAGCAGTATATCTGGGACGACCCAGTACTTC. It yields the protein CATSSISGTTQYF. Filled out from reference TRBV15 and TRBJ2-5, the complete variable domain reads DAMVIQNPRYQVTQFGKPVTLSCSQTLNHNVMYWYQQKSSQAPKLLFHYYDKDFNNEADTPDNFQSRRPNTSFCFLDIRSPGLGDTAMYLCATSSISGTTQYFGPGTRLLVL.

A few counts support this clonotype. The CDR3 DNA is TGTGCCACCAGTGAGTGGGGTCAGGATACGCAGTATTTT. This translates into CATSEWGQDTQYF. J is TRBJ2-3 and V is TRBV24-1; D gene uncertain. Germline V gene sequence: CDR1 KGHDR, CDR2 SFDVKD. Trimming took off 4 bases at V and 6 bases at J, with 10 bases between the two ends. This CDR3 is built from 13 residues.

This clonotype was seen a few times. The chain links TRBV7-2 to TRBJ2-5, with 9 nucleotides matching TRBD2. Germline CDR1 and CDR2: SGHTA and FQGNSA. The V gene end was trimmed by 3 bases and the J gene end by 4 bases; junction bases not matched to a gene: 6. The CDR3 totals 15 residues. CDR3 in amino acids: CASSFATTSGETQYF. The DNA of the CDR3 is TGTGCCAGCAGCTTCGCCACGACTAGCGGAGAGACCCAGTACTTC.

In its sample, this clonotype was seen a few times. The V gene is TRBV5-1, the J gene TRBJ2-2, with 7 nucleotides matching TRBD1. Germline V gene data show CDR1 as SGHRS and CDR2 as YFSETQ. The CDR3 is made up of 15 amino acids. With 0 bases clipped from V and 4 bases from J, the junction kept 3 bases outside the gene matches. The CDR3 DNA reads TGCGCCAGCAGCTTGGGACAGGGAAGCACCGGGGAGCTGTTTTTT. This codes for CASSLGQGSTGELFF.

The rearrangement links TRBV5-6 to TRBJ1-6; possibly TRBD1 for D (5 bases). Germline CDR1 and CDR2: SGHDT and YYEEEE. This CDR3 is 14 amino acids long. Between the trimmed V and J ends, which lost 0 bases and 8 bases, there was a span of 9 bases. The CDR3 nucleotides are TGTGCCAGCAGCTTGGAACAGGTTCATTCACCCCTCCACTTT. The encoded protein is CASSLEQVHSPLHF.

The J gene is TRBJ2-5, the V gene TRBV7-2; 8 nucleotides line up with TRBD1. The J call may be in error: the DNA end matches TRBJ2-7 better. The germline CDR1 and CDR2 sequences are SGHTA and FQGNSA. This CDR3 is 11 amino acids long. CDR3 DNA sequence: TGTGCCAGCAACAGGGGGGCCGAGCAGTACTTC. This codes for CASNRGAEQYF.

In DNA form, the CDR3 reads TGCAGCGTCCCCACAGGGGGCAACTATGGCTACACCTTC. Residues: CSVPTGGNYGYTF. V usage is TRBV29-1 and J usage is TRBJ1-2; 9 nucleotides agree with TRBD1. Trimming took 6 bases from V and 2 from J; bases not matched to a gene: 4. Germline CDR1 and CDR2: SQVTM and ANQGSEA. The length of the CDR3 is 13 residues.